Shown below are 14 T cell receptor beta chains from a single sample sequenced in a study of cytomegalovirus exposure and HLA in healthy donors. PCR employed 60 Vbeta and 13 Jbeta primers. Generated by immunoSEQ multiplex PCR, the TCRdb table keeps only in-frame clones and is missing some. This repertoire shows 200,000 or so clones, about four fifths found once; its top ten account for about 0.25%. Sample: PBMCs. These receptors originate from a boy younger than 18 in good health and CMV-seronegative.

V and J are TRBV2 and TRBJ2-5, with D maybe TRBD2 (6 bases). Near its end, the DNA agrees better with TRBJ2-7, so the J call may be wrong. CDR1 is SNHLY and CDR2 is FYNNEI in the germline V gene. This CDR3 is built from 13 residues. The chain's CDR3 is CASNLERAYEQYF. DNA for the CDR3: TGTGCCAGCAATTTAGAGCGGGCCTACGAGCAGTACTTC.

This sequence joins TRBV6-5 and TRBJ2-5, with 9 bases lining up with TRBD1. The J call is doubtful: the DNA matches TRBJ2-7 better. This CDR3 comprises 15 residues. CDR1 and CDR2 (germline): MNHEY, SVGAGI. CDR3 nucleotides: TGTGCCAGCAGTTACGGGGACAGGGAGACCTACGAGCAGTACTTC. Translation: CASSYGDRETYEQYF.

V gene TRBV6-6 combines with J gene TRBJ1-1; possibly TRBD1 for D (5 bases). The CDR3 has 13 amino acids. Germline loops: CDR1 MNHNY, CDR2 SVGAGI (reference sequence). V dropped 6 bases and J dropped 4 bases, with 12 bases sitting between them. The CDR3 DNA reads TGTGCCAGCAGCCAAGGGGAGGTCACTGAAGCTTTCTTT. Amino acid sequence: CASSQGEVTEAFF.

This clone was detected a few times. This chain uses TRBV10-3 with TRBJ1-2, with D maybe TRBD1 (6 bases). CDR1 and CDR2 (germline): ENHRY, SYGVKD. The V gene lost 10 bases and the J gene lost 8 bases, with 14 bases spanning the gap. The CDR3 has 11 residues. CDR3 loop: CATRGLWGYTF. Written as DNA, the CDR3 is TGTGCCACCAGGGGCTTGTGGGGCTACACCTTC.

The CDR3 loop reads CASSSLEGQATTDTQYF. CDR3 nucleotide sequence: TGCGCCAGCAGCTCCTTGGAAGGACAGGCGACCACAGATACGCAGTATTTT. This chain connects TRBV5-1 to TRBJ2-3; 7 nucleotides line up with TRBD1. From germline, CDR1 is SGHRS and CDR2 YFSETQ. V gave up 3 bases and J gave up 2 bases; unmatched junction bases: 12. The CDR3 contains 17 residues. The full variable domain, with the rest looked up from reference TRBV5-1 and TRBJ2-3, is KAGVTQTPRYLIKTRGQQVTLSCSPISGHRSVSWYQQTPGQGLQFLFEYFSETQRNKGNFPGRFSGRQFSNSRSEMNVSTLELGDSALYLCASSSLEGQATTDTQYFGPGTRLTVL.

The rearrangement uses TRBV5-4 and TRBJ2-3, with D perhaps TRBD1 (6 bases). The CDR3 extends over 14 amino acids. Between the trimmed V and J ends, which lost 5 bases and 1 base, there was a span of 11 bases. CDR1 is SGHNT and CDR2 is YYREEE in the germline V gene (reference sequence). Written as DNA, the CDR3 is TGTGCCAGCAGAGTGAGGACAGGCACAGATACGCAGTATTTT. As protein: CASRVRTGTDTQYF.

The rearrangement uses TRBV5-1 and TRBJ2-2, with 8 bases identical to TRBD2. The germline V gene has CDR1 SGHRS and CDR2 YFSETQ. The CDR3 length is 14 residues. V was pared by 9 bases and J by 4 bases, with 8 bases of the junction left unmatched. The CDR3 reads CATAREVSTGELFF. In DNA form, the CDR3 reads TGCGCCACAGCGCGGGAGGTTAGCACCGGGGAGCTGTTTTTT.

This clone appeared a few times. The rearrangement uses TRBV11-2 and TRBJ1-1; D remains ambiguous. The CDR3 covers 13 residues. Trimming pared 1 base from V and 1 base from J, leaving 4 bases between. Germline CDR1 is SGHAT and CDR2 is FQNNGV. CDR3 nucleotides: TGTGCCAGCAGCTTAGCGGGGAACACTGAAGCTTTCTTT. Amino acids: CASSLAGNTEAFF.

The J gene is TRBJ1-6, the V gene TRBV5-4; 7 bases agree with TRBD1. Germline CDR1 reads SGHNT; CDR2 reads YYREEE (reference sequence). The CDR3 loop spans 15 amino acids. V trimming: 4 bases; J trimming: 10 bases; junction bases outside the gene matches: 11. CDR3 residues: CASSRLGQVPSPLHF. The CDR3 coding sequence is TGTGCCAGCAGCCGTCTAGGACAGGTCCCCTCACCCCTCCACTTT.

CDR3 nucleotides: TGTGCCATCAGTGTCGGGACAAATGGCTACACCTTC. Translating gives CAISVGTNGYTF. The V call is TRBV10-3, the J call TRBJ1-2; maybe TRBD1 (6 bases). Deletions cut 4 bases from V and 6 bases from J, with 9 bases between. The V gene's germline CDR1 is ENHRY and CDR2 SYGVKD. CDR3 length equals 12 residues.

The chain joins TRBV9 to TRBJ2-1, with 8 bases aligning to TRBD2. V trimming: 2 bases; J trimming: 6 bases; junction bases outside the gene matches: 13. The CDR3 has 17 residues. CDR1 and CDR2 from the germline V gene are SGDLS and YYNGEE. DNA for the CDR3: TGTGCCAGCAGCGTGGGGGACGGGGGGGCTTATTTCAATGAGCAGTTCTTC. This codes for CASSVGDGGAYFNEQFF. Using reference TRBV9 and TRBJ2-1 for the parts outside the CDR3, the full variable domain is DSGVTQTPKHLITATGQRVTLRCSPRSGDLSVYWYQQSLDQGLQFLIQYYNGEERAKGNILERFSAQQFPDLHSELNLSSLELGDSALYFCASSVGDGGAYFNEQFFGPGTRLTVL.

J is TRBJ2-3 and V is TRBV18, with 7 bases fitting TRBD1. Germline V lookup: CDR1 KGHSH, CDR2 LQKENI. The CDR3 extends over 16 amino acids. Germline trimming cut 4 bases from V and 1 base from J; bases unmatched to any gene: 8. CDR3 region: CASSQIQGQGTDTQYF. CDR3 DNA sequence: TGTGCCAGCTCACAAATTCAAGGACAGGGCACAGATACGCAGTATTTT.

The chain uses TRBV19 and TRBJ2-2, with 10 bases fitting TRBD2. V was clipped by 7 bases and J by 5 bases; unmatched bases: 7. The CDR3 totals 15 residues. Germline lookup yields CDR1 LNHDA and CDR2 SQIVND (reference sequence). CDR3 protein: CASNGAGGRTGELFF. The CDR3 DNA reads TGTGCCAGTAACGGAGCGGGAGGGCGAACCGGGGAGCTGTTTTTT.

The chain uses TRBV20-1 and TRBJ2-7; 7 bases fit TRBD1. CDR3 length: 11 residues. Germline CDR1 DFQATT, CDR2 SNEGSKA (reference sequence). Germline trimming cut 7 bases from V and 4 bases from J; bases unmatched to any gene: 4. CDR3 region: CSGRQGYEQYF. CDR3 in DNA: TGCAGTGGCAGACAGGGTTACGAGCAGTACTTC.